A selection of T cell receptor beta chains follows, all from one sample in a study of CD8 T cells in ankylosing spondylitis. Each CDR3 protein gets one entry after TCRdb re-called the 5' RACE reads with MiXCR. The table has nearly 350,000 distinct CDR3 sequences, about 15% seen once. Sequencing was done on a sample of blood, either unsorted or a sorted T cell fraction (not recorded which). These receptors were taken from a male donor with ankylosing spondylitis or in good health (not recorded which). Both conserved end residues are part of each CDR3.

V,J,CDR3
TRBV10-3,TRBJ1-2,CAILGTGVSYGYTF
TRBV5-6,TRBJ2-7,CASTVSGTPRYEQYF
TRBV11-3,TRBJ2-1,CASSKSYPVNNEQFF
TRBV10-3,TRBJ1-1,CAISEVRGGNTEAFF
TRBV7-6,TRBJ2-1,CASSLKGPHEQFF
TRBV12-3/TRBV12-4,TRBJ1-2,CASSTGQKGGYTF
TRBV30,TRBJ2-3,CAWSSSRTQYF
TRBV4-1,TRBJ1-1,CASSQESREAFF
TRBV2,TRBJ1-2,CASSVGQPYTF
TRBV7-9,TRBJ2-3,CASSAGPGGARTDTQYF
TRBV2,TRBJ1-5,CASSGDSQGAQHF
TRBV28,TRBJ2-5,CASSDTAGGNQETQYF
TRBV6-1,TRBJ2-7,CASTPDRDDYEQYF
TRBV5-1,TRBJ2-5,CASSLEPKGGAQYF
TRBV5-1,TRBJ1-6,CASSSDRNSPLHF
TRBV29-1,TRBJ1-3,CSAEGGYSGNTIYF
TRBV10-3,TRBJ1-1,CAISGDTLNTEAFF
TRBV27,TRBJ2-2,CASNGQGRTGELFF
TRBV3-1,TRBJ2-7,CASSQAASGYEQYF
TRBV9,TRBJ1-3,CASSASGSGNTIYF
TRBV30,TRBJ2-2,CAWSPTNTGELFF
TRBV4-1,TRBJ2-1,CASSQVSGGQFF
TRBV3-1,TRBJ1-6,CASSQDEPSPLHF
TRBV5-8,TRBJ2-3,CARSPGTNPGDTQYF
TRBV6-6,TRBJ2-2,CASSYDTGELFF
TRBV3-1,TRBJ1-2,CASSHSDRGDGYTF
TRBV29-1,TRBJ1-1,CSVDRGPHTEAFF
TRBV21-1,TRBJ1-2,CASDRRENYGYTF
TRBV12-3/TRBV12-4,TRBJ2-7,CASSLYQGEQYF
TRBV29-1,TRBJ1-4,CSAEEDRGREKLFF
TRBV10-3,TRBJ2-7,CAISPGRERAYEQYF
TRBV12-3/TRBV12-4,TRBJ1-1,CASSFRQGRNTEAFF
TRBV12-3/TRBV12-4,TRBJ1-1,CASRDTGEFTEAFF
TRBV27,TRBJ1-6,CASSLIWESPLHF
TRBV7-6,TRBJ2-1,CASSSGAGGRDEQFF
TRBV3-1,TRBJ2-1,CASSRSGQEFF
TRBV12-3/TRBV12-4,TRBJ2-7,CASSLNLAGAHEQYF
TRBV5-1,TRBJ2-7,CASSWGQGPYEQYF
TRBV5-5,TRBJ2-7,CASSLDRGLSYEQYF
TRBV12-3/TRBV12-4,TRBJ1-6,CASSPGGGGSPLHF